Following are 6 T cell receptor beta chains from one sample sequenced in a study of T cell therapy after organ transplantation. Clones were read by immunoSEQ multiplex PCR, and TCRdb kept only the in-frame ones, dropping some. The data show about 20,000 clones, 84% seen once. Time point denoted: 20-29 weeks after completion of therapy. These TCRs are of unknown antigen specificity. The input for sequencing was CD8+ T cells from blood, taken after autologous CMV-specific T cell therapy. These receptors originate from a human patient who had received a solid organ transplant and had CMV disease. The graft donor may have given rise to some T cells.

About this clone itself: One end of the junction is discordant with germline, which a read error may explain. The chain couples TRBV9 to TRBJ1-4; D gene unclear. The CDR3 length is 9 residues. Germline lookup yields CDR1 SGDLS and CDR2 YYNGEE. CDR3 sequence (DNA): TGTGCCAGCAGCGCGACACCAGGATTT. Protein sequence: CASSATPGF.

The chain combines TRBV5-1 with TRBJ2-1, with D perhaps TRBD1 (6 bases). The V end lost 4 bases, the J end lost 4 bases, and 12 bases lay between the germline ends. Germline CDR1 is SGHRS and CDR2 is YFSETQ. This CDR3 region has 14 residues. CDR3 sequence reads: CASSTGTSYNEQFF. For the CDR3, the DNA is TGCGCCAGCAGCACCGGGACAAGTTACAATGAGCAGTTCTTC.

This chain uses TRBV7-3 with TRBJ2-7, with no clear D. The length of the CDR3 is 14 residues. Germline V CDR1 and CDR2: SGHTA, FQGTGA. V was cut by 2 bases and J by 5 bases, with 13 bases left in between. CDR3 nucleotide sequence: TGTGCCAGCAGCTTATTAGGCCGCCTGGACGAGCAGTACTTC. Residues: CASSLLGRLDEQYF. The variable domain in full, with the rest retrieved from reference TRBV7-3 and TRBJ2-7, is GAGVSQTPSNKVTEKGKYVELRCDPISGHTALYWYRQSLGQGPEFLIYFQGTGAADDSGLPNDRFFAVRPEGSVSTLKIQRTERGDSAVYLCASSLLGRLDEQYFGPGTRLTVT.

This clone has a single count. This sequence joins TRBV19 and TRBJ1-2; TRBD1 is a possible D gene (5 bases). The CDR3 extends over 16 amino acids. From germline, CDR1 is LNHDA and CDR2 SQIVND (reference sequence). V was cut by 7 bases and J by 6 bases, with 24 bases left in between. CDR3 region: CASTLAGGVAANGYTF. The CDR3 DNA sequence: TGTGCCAGTACCCTCGCGGGGGGGGTGGCGGCGAATGGCTACACCTTC.

This chain connects TRBV30 to TRBJ1-3; a weak D match, TRBD1 (6 bases). The CDR3 consists of 12 residues. Trimming left V 7 bases short and J 4 bases short, with 11 bases between. Germline V gene sequence: CDR1 GTSNPN, CDR2 SVGIG (reference sequence). For the CDR3, the DNA is TGTGCCTCCACAGGGTTGGGAAACACCATATATTTT. This translates into CASTGLGNTIYF.

The CDR3 nucleotides are TGTGCCAGCAGCGAGTTCTTATCTCAGCCCCAGCATTTT. Protein product: CASSEFLSQPQHF. The gene calls are TRBV7-2 and TRBJ1-5; D gene unclear. Germline V CDR1 and CDR2: SGHTA, FQGNSA. The CDR3 loop spans 13 amino acids. V was shortened by 5 bases and J by 6 bases, with 11 bases between the two germline ends. Variable domain in full (rest from reference TRBV7-2 and TRBJ1-5): GAGVSQSPSNKVTEKGKDVELRCDPISGHTALYWYRQSLGQGLEFLIYFQGNSAPDKSGLPSDRFSAERTGGSVSTLTIQRTQQEDSAVYLCASSEFLSQPQHFGDGTRLSIL.